Sequencing of this T cell receptor (beta chain) was carried out in a study of T cell changes during pregnancy in multiple sclerosis. Only in-frame clones appear in the TCRdb table, and some are missing; sequencing was by immunoSEQ multiplex PCR. Found here are fewer than 80,000 clones, 90% to 95% of them singletons; the top ten hold less than 0.15%. The CDR3 runs 17 residues. Germline CDR1 reads KGHSH; CDR2 reads LQKENI. The trim removed 2 bases at V and 3 bases at J, leaving 13 bases unmatched. The TCR originated in a female donor with multiple sclerosis, enrolled in a pregnancy study. V is TRBV18 and J is TRBJ2-7; 7 nucleotides agree with TRBD1. The material was CD4+ T cells from peripheral blood mononuclear cells, obtained after pregnancy. This CDR3 is CASSPGVLTGLYYEQYF. CDR3 bases: TGTGCCAGCTCACCAGGAGTGTTGACAGGGCTCTACTACGAGCAGTACTTC.